The next 14 T cell receptor beta chains were all read from a single sample in a study of blood T cell repertoires in COVID-19. Sequencing used immunoSEQ multiplex PCR; TCRdb keeps in-frame clones, though not all of them. The sample shows more than 95,000 clones, 85% to 90% of them seen only once. Sequencing was done on a sample of peripheral blood. These receptor sequences come from a man aged 45-60 years with acute or convalescent COVID-19.

The chain has TRBV4-2 and TRBJ2-2; 11 positions agree with TRBD2. Trimming at V came to 4 bases and at J to 6 bases, leaving 16 bases not matched to a gene. Germline-derived CDR1 and CDR2 are LGHNA and YNFKEQ. This CDR3 is 19 amino acids long. CDR3 protein: CASSPNPPTSGMIAGELFF. The CDR3 nucleotides read TGTGCCAGCAGCCCTAATCCACCGACTAGCGGGATGATCGCCGGGGAGCTGTTTTTT.

This chain joins TRBV10-1 and TRBJ2-7; 9 nucleotides agree with TRBD1. CDR1 is WNHNN and CDR2 is SYGVQD in the germline V gene (reference sequence). Trimming removed 6 bases from V and 5 bases from J; junction bases left unmatched: 5. The CDR3 has 13 amino acids. CDR3 loop: CASSGTGNDEQYF. The CDR3 DNA reads TGCGCCAGCAGCGGGACAGGGAACGACGAGCAGTACTTC.

This chain uses TRBV5-6 with TRBJ2-7, with a tentative D call TRBD2 (6 bases). The germline V gene encodes CDR1 SGHDT and CDR2 YYEEEE. CDR3 size: 13 residues. Trimming left V 4 bases short and J 2 bases short, with 10 bases between. The CDR3 DNA reads as TGTGCCAGCAGCCCGCCGGGAGCCTACGAGCAGTACTTC. Residues: CASSPPGAYEQYF.

This chain connects TRBV18 to TRBJ1-5, with D hard to call. The CDR3 sequence is 14 residues long. The V and J ends lost 6 bases and 1 base respectively, with 10 bases between them. Germline-derived CDR1 and CDR2 are KGHSH and LQKENI. The CDR3 nucleotides are TGTGCCAGCTCGCCTTTGCGGAGCAATCAGCCCCAGCATTTT. It translates to CASSPLRSNQPQHF.

The chain combines TRBV9 with TRBJ2-7; 9 nucleotides align to TRBD1. Germline V lookup: CDR1 SGDLS, CDR2 YYNGEE. V shed 3 bases and J 3 bases; nucleotides not matched to a gene: 7. The CDR3 extends over 15 amino acids. CDR3 nucleotide sequence: TGTGCCAGCAGCGCGCCGGGACAGGGAGGCTACGAGCAGTACTTC. Translated, it gives CASSAPGQGGYEQYF.

This clone was detected once. This rearrangement joins TRBV25-1 to TRBJ1-4; TRBD1 might be the D (5 bases). The V gene's germline CDR1 is MGHDK and CDR2 SYGVNS. This CDR3 has 13 amino acids. The V gene lost 5 bases and the J gene lost 14 bases, with 18 bases spanning the gap. The DNA of the CDR3 is TGTGCCAGCAGTCCCTTTAGGGGTCCCTCGCTGTTTTTT. Translating it yields CASSPFRGPSLFF.

This rearrangement joins TRBV7-2 to TRBJ2-1; D remains unclear. The germline CDR1 and CDR2 sequences are SGHTA and FQGNSA. There are 13 residues in the CDR3. Trimming shortened V by 1 base and J by 12 bases, and 13 bases separated the two germline ends. The CDR3: CASSLGPFEVQFF. The CDR3 bases are TGTGCCAGCAGCTTAGGCCCCTTTGAGGTGCAGTTCTTC.

The chain employs TRBV4-1 and TRBJ1-2; TRBD1 agrees at 7 bases. Trimming took 0 bases from V and 2 from J; bases not matched to a gene: 9. Germline CDR1 reads MGHRA; CDR2 reads YSYEKL. The CDR3 has 17 amino acids. DNA of the CDR3: TGCGCCAGCAGCCAAGACCAGGGACAGCGACGAAACTATGGCTACACCTTC. This codes for CASSQDQGQRRNYGYTF.

The table lists this clone with a few counts. The chain carries TRBV4-1 and TRBJ2-7; 7 bases match TRBD1. With 4 bases clipped from V and 3 bases from J, the junction kept 6 bases outside the gene matches. Germline lookup yields CDR1 MGHRA and CDR2 YSYEKL. The CDR3 is 14 amino acids. Here the CDR3 reads CASSLSRDSYEQYF. The CDR3 nucleotides are TGCGCCAGCAGCCTATCCCGGGACAGCTACGAGCAGTACTTC.

This chain connects TRBV4-1 to TRBJ1-5, with D perhaps matching TRBD1 (5 bases). Germline V gene data show CDR1 as MGHRA and CDR2 as YSYEKL. The CDR3 sequence is 16 residues long. Trimming pared 1 base from V and 3 bases from J, leaving 13 bases between. The CDR3 coding sequence is TGCGCCAGCAGCCAAGGTCGAAGGGGTTTCAATCAGCCCCAGCATTTT. This translates into CASSQGRRGFNQPQHF.

The DNA of the CDR3 is TGTGCCAGCTCCCAAGGGGTTGGGGATGAGCAGTTCTTC. It encodes CASSQGVGDEQFF. The chain joins TRBV18 to TRBJ2-1; D may be TRBD1 (5 bases). The V and J ends lost 6 bases and 8 bases respectively, with 14 bases between them. Germline V gene lookup returns CDR1 KGHSH and CDR2 LQKENI. The length of the CDR3 is 13 residues.

The chain carries TRBV2 and TRBJ2-7; the match to TRBD1 covers 7 bases. The V gene's germline CDR1 is SNHLY and CDR2 FYNNEI. This CDR3 spans 15 amino acids. The V segment lost 4 bases and the J segment 2 bases; nucleotides outside the gene matches: 8. The CDR3 DNA reads as TGTGCCAGCAGTGGGCAGACAGGGTTACCCTACGAGCAGTACTTC. It yields the protein CASSGQTGLPYEQYF.

The V and J genes are TRBV3-1 (or the pseudogene TRBV3-2) and TRBJ1-1; D uncertain. This CDR3 contains 14 residues. V lost 0 bases and J 0 bases, leaving 5 bases between the germline ends. The germline CDR1 and CDR2 sequences are LGHDT and YNNKEL (reference sequence). For the CDR3, the DNA is TGTGCCAGCAGCCAAGACCGAGTGAACACTGAAGCTTTCTTT. This codes for CASSQDRVNTEAFF.

A few counts support this clone. Because the CDR3's place on the DNA is in doubt, the DNA is left out and the CDR3 is given as listed by TCRdb. The chain couples TRBV19 to TRBJ1-2; the table gives TRBD1 as D, unverified against the DNA. Per germline, CDR1 LNHDA and CDR2 SQIVND (reference sequence). Inclusive of both ends, the CDR3 amounts to 12 amino acids. The CDR3 region is CASSNWGTGSTF.